Listed below are T cell receptor beta chains from one sample, sequenced in a study of OX40 agonist ivuxolimab in advanced cancers. Measured with immunoSEQ multiplex PCR; TCRdb has only the in-frame clones, and not every one. The sample lists approximately 67,000 clones, roughly four fifths occurring once. The material was CD4+ or CD8+ T cells sorted from blood, obtained in a trial of the OX40 agonist ivuxolimab. The receptor source for this set is an adult with an advanced solid tumor such as melanoma, head and neck, liver or kidney cancer. Each CDR3 is given with its conserved first and last residue. A D gene is named only where the DNA matches it firmly. The size entry is marked missing in some rows and otherwise reads once, few, many or a size class.

TRBV5-1	NA	NA	TRBJ2-1	CASSPDSSSYNEQFF	TGCGCCAGCAGCCCGGACTCGAGCTCCTACAATGAGCAGTTCTTC
TRBV28	NA	TRBD1	TRBJ2-7	CASSGTGGYEQYF	TGTGCCAGCAGCGGGACAGGGGGCTACGAGCAGTACTTC
TRBV15	NA	NA	TRBJ1-3	CAASGGDSGNTIYF	TGTGCCGCGAGCGGGGGAGACTCTGGAAACACCATATATTTT
TRBV27	NA	NA	TRBJ2-3	CASRALDRLHTDTQYF	TGTGCCAGCAGGGCCCTCGACAGGCTACACACAGATACGCAGTATTTT
TRBV5-4	NA	TRBD2	TRBJ2-2	CASSTGLAALNTGELFF	TGTGCCAGCAGCACGGGACTAGCGGCCCTGAACACCGGGGAGCTGTTTTTT
TRBV28	NA	NA	TRBJ2-3	CASSLAGYRDTDTQYF	TGTGCCAGCAGTTTAGCGGGGTATCGGGACACAGATACGCAGTATTTT
TRBV11-2	NA	TRBD1	TRBJ2-7	CASSRQGNTYEQYF	TGTGCCAGCAGCCGACAGGGTAATACTTACGAGCAGTACTTC
TRBV19	NA	TRBD2	TRBJ2-3	CASRTSGRVDTQYF	TGTGCCAGTAGGACTAGCGGGAGGGTAGATACGCAGTATTTT
TRBV6-6	once	TRBD2	TRBJ2-7	CASNSRGEYEQYF	TGCGCCAGCAACTCACGGGGGGAATACGAGCAGTACTTC
TRBV6-5	once	NA	TRBJ2-7	CASRQQRGSTYEQYF	TGTGCCAGCAGGCAGCAAAGGGGCTCGACCTACGAGCAGTACTTC
TRBV11-2	NA	NA	TRBJ2-7	CASSLGESEQYF	TGTGCCAGCAGCTTAGGGGAGAGCGAGCAGTACTTC
TRBV29-1	NA	TRBD1	TRBJ2-1	CSVHRDRTDNEQFF	TGCAGCGTTCACCGGGACAGAACAGACAATGAGCAGTTCTTC
TRBV7-9	NA	NA	TRBJ2-7	CASSLELGEQYF	TGTGCCAGCAGCTTAGAATTGGGCGAGCAGTACTTC
TRBV19	NA	NA	TRBJ1-1	CASRLPGLNTEAFF	TGTGCCAGTAGATTACCGGGGCTGAACACTGAAGCTTTCTTT
TRBV10-2	NA	TRBD2	TRBJ2-5	CASSDVAGGPETQYF	TGCGCCAGCAGTGACGTAGCGGGAGGGCCAGAGACCCAGTACTTC
TRBV6-5	NA	NA	TRBJ1-2	CASSSNYGYTF	TGTGCCAGCAGTTCGAACTATGGCTACACCTTC
TRBV19	NA	TRBD2	TRBJ2-1	CASSTTSGLGQFF	TGTGCCAGTAGTACGACTAGCGGGTTAGGGCAGTTCTTC
TRBV18	few	NA	TRBJ1-1	CASSPPGFKDTEAFF	TGTGCCAGCTCACCACCAGGGTTTAAGGACACTGAAGCTTTCTTT
TRBV29-1	NA	NA	TRBJ2-3	CSVFGVSTDTQYF	TGCAGCGTTTTCGGAGTTAGCACAGATACGCAGTATTTT
TRBV2	NA	NA	TRBJ2-3	CASRATSDTQYF	TGTGCCAGCAGGGCGACTAGTGATACGCAGTATTTT
TRBV28	NA	TRBD2	TRBJ2-1	CASRSSGFYNEQFF	TGTGCCAGCAGAAGTAGCGGGTTCTACAATGAGCAGTTCTTC
TRBV5-1	NA	TRBD2	TRBJ2-3	CASSPALAGDTDTQYF	TGCGCCAGCAGCCCCGCCCTAGCGGGAGACACAGATACGCAGTATTTT
TRBV4-1	NA	NA	TRBJ2-5	CASSQAPQGLQETQYF	TGCGCCAGCAGCCAAGCGCCCCAGGGGCTCCAAGAGACCCAGTACTTC
TRBV4-1	NA	TRBD2	TRBJ2-1	CASSQGELAGVRDEQFF	TGCGCCAGCAGCCAAGGGGAATTAGCGGGAGTACGGGATGAGCAGTTCTTC
TRBV5-1	few	TRBD2	TRBJ2-1	CASSLGLAGGNNEQFF	TGCGCCAGCAGCTTGGGACTAGCGGGAGGGAACAATGAGCAGTTCTTC
TRBV19	few	NA	TRBJ1-5	CASTSGVGPQHF	TGTGCCAGTACCAGTGGAGTAGGGCCCCAGCATTTT
TRBV27	NA	NA	TRBJ2-3	CASSRPPTDTQYF	TGTGCCAGCAGTCGACCCCCCACAGATACGCAGTATTTT
TRBV7-9	NA	NA	TRBJ1-1	CASSFPGNTEAFF	TGTGCCAGCAGCTTTCCGGGAAACACTGAAGCTTTCTTT
TRBV5-1	few	TRBD2	TRBJ2-3	CASSFTAGKKDTQYF	TGCGCCAGCAGCTTTACAGCGGGAAAGAAGGATACGCAGTATTTT
TRBV2	NA	NA	TRBJ2-7	CASSDWTRGYEQYF	TGTGCCAGCAGTGACTGGACACGGGGCTACGAGCAGTACTTC
TRBV2	NA	NA	TRBJ2-5	CASSGGLAGETQYF	TGTGCCAGCAGTGGCGGGCTAGCAGGAGAGACCCAGTACTTC
TRBV5-1	NA	NA	TRBJ2-3	CASSHQGALAGTTVTDTQYF	TGCGCCAGCAGCCACCAGGGGGCCCTAGCGGGGACCACTGTCACAGATACGCAGTATTTT
TRBV6-1	NA	NA	TRBJ2-1	CASSESPHNFNEQFF	TGTGCCAGCAGTGAATCCCCCCACAATTTCAATGAGCAGTTCTTC
TRBV19	NA	TRBD1	TRBJ2-7	CASSIDPGTAEQYF	TGTGCCAGTAGTATAGACCCCGGGACAGCCGAGCAGTACTTC
TRBV4-1	NA	NA	TRBJ2-1	CASSQGGTAYNEQFF	TGCGCCAGCAGCCAAGGGGGGACCGCGTACAATGAGCAGTTCTTC
TRBV21-1	NA	NA	TRBJ2-7	CASPLSHFSYEQYF	TGTGCCAGTCCGCTTTCCCACTTCTCCTACGAGCAGTACTTC
TRBV5-1	NA	NA	TRBJ1-1	CASSFEGITEAFF	TGCGCCAGCAGCTTCGAGGGTATCACTGAAGCTTTCTTT
TRBV5-6	NA	NA	TRBJ2-7	CASSLTGRSYEQYF	TGTGCCAGCAGCTTGACAGGTCGATCCTACGAGCAGTACTTC
TRBV19	NA	NA	TRBJ2-2	CASNRQGGSGELFF	TGTGCCAGTAATCGACAGGGAGGGTCCGGGGAGCTGTTTTTT
TRBV2	NA	NA	TRBJ1-4	CASTWLRGEKLFF	TGTGCCAGCACCTGGCTTAGGGGTGAAAAACTGTTTTTT
TRBV19	medium-sized	NA	TRBJ2-5	CASGQSGQETQYF	TGTGCCAGTGGGCAGTCGGGACAAGAGACCCAGTACTTC
TRBV4-3	NA	NA	TRBJ2-5	CASSQVATAQETQYF	TGCGCCAGCAGCCAAGTCGCGACAGCCCAAGAGACCCAGTACTTC
TRBV5-1	NA	NA	TRBJ2-7	CASSLEGLYEQYF	TGCGCCAGCAGCTTGGAAGGTCTATACGAGCAGTACTTC
TRBV7-8	NA	NA	TRBJ2-3	CASSPLRGGGTDTQYF	TGTGCCAGCAGCCCTTTGAGGGGCGGAGGCACAGATACGCAGTATTTT
TRBV11-2	NA	NA	TRBJ1-1	CASSLEGATEAFF	TGTGCCAGCAGCTTAGAAGGGGCCACTGAAGCTTTCTTT
TRBV29-1	once	NA	TRBJ1-1	CSAVGATNTEAFF	TGCAGCGCCGTGGGAGCGACGAACACTGAAGCTTTCTTT
TRBV11-2	NA	NA	TRBJ2-5	CASSLGGQETQYF	TGTGCCAGCAGCTTAGGAGGGCAAGAGACCCAGTACTTC
TRBV4-1	NA	TRBD1	TRBJ2-7	CASSRDETGGDYEQYF	TGCGCCAGCAGCCGGGACGAAACAGGGGGCGATTACGAGCAGTACTTC
TRBV2	NA	NA	TRBJ2-2	CASSESRGSTGELFF	TGTGCCAGCAGTGAATCCAGGGGATCCACCGGGGAGCTGTTTTTT
TRBV10-2	NA	NA	TRBJ2-7	CASSIISRGGNEQYF	TGCGCCAGCAGCATAATATCCAGGGGAGGGAACGAGCAGTACTTC
TRBV27	NA	TRBD1	TRBJ2-7	CASSFGGTGGVYEQYF	TGTGCCAGCAGTTTTGGAGGGACAGGGGGAGTCTACGAGCAGTACTTC
TRBV5-4	NA	NA	TRBJ2-3	CASSARTHPTDTQYF	TGTGCCAGCAGCGCGAGGACTCACCCAACAGATACGCAGTATTTT
TRBV27	once	TRBD2	TRBJ2-1	CASSSKGTRSLRNEQFF	TGTGCCAGCAGTTCGAAAGGGACTAGGAGCTTGCGGAATGAGCAGTTCTTC
TRBV2	NA	TRBD2	TRBJ2-1	CASSVRGLAAYNEQFF	TGTGCCAGCAGTGTTAGGGGACTAGCGGCCTACAATGAGCAGTTCTTC
TRBV5-1	NA	NA	TRBJ2-1	CASSLGQGYNEQFF	TGCGCCAGCAGCTTGGGGCAGGGTTACAATGAGCAGTTCTTC
TRBV13	NA	NA	TRBJ2-2	CASSELAVTGELFF	TGTGCCAGCAGCGAACTAGCTGTGACCGGGGAGCTGTTTTTT
TRBV27	NA	TRBD2	TRBJ2-5	CASKTSSGRQETQYF	TGTGCCAGCAAAACTTCTAGCGGGAGGCAGGAGACCCAGTACTTC
TRBV11-2	NA	TRBD1	TRBJ2-7	CASSLGQGAYEQYF	TGTGCCAGCAGCTTAGGACAGGGGGCCTACGAGCAGTACTTC
TRBV19	NA	NA	TRBJ2-6	CASSMSWAGDRLSGANVLTF	TGTGCCAGTAGTATGAGTTGGGCAGGGGACCGCCTCTCTGGGGCCAACGTCCTGACTTTC
TRBV5-1	NA	NA	TRBJ1-4	CASTRSGQTNEKLFF	TGCGCCAGCACCCGATCGGGGCAGACTAATGAAAAACTGTTTTTT